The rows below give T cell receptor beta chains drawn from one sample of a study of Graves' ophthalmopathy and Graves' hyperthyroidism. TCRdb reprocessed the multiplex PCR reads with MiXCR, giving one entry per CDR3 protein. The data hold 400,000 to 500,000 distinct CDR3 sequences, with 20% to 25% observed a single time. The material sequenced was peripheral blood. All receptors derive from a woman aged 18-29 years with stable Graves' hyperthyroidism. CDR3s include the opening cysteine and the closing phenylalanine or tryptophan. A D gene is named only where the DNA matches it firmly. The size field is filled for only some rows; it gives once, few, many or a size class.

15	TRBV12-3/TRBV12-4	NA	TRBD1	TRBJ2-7	CASSPTGGTPAEQYF	TGTGCCAGCAGTCCAACAGGGGGTACCCCAGCCGAGCAGTACTTC
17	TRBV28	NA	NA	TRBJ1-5	CASSSHDSEYSNQPQHF	TGTGCCAGCAGTTCCCACGACAGCGAATATAGCAATCAGCCCCAGCATTTT
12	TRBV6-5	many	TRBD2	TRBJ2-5	CAIAGGWETQYF	TGTGCCATCGCCGGGGGGTGGGAGACCCAGTACTTC
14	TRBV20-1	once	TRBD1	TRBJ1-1	CSATDRGANTEACF	TGCAGTGCGACAGACAGGGGGGCGAACACTGAAGCTTGCTTT
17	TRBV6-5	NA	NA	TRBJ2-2	CASSYGEGAANTGELFF	TGTGCCAGCAGTTACGGGGAGGGGGCTGCGAACACCGGGGAGCTGTTTTTT
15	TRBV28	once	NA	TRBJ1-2	CASSTTGSALYGYTF	TGTGCCAGCAGTACAACCGGGTCGGCCCTCTATGGCTACACCTTC
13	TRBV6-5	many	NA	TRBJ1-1	CASSSTANTEAFF	TGTGCCAGCAGTTCAACAGCGAACACTGAAGCTTTCTTT
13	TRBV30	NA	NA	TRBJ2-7	CALDERLSYEQYF	TGTGCCCTGGATGAACGGCTCAGCTACGAGCAGTACTTC
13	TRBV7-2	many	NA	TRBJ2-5	CASSLALTETQYF	TGTGCCAGCAGCTTAGCGCTCACAGAGACCCAGTACTTC
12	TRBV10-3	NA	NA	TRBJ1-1	CAIKPGGTEAFF	TGTGCCATCAAACCCGGGGGCACTGAAGCTTTCTTT
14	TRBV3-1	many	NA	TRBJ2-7	CASSPSSGNYEQYF	TGTGCCAGCAGCCCCTCCAGTGGGAACTACGAGCAGTACTTC
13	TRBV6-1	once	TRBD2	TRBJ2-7	CASAVGLAYEQYF	TGTGCCAGCGCCGTTGGACTAGCCTACGAGCAGTACTTC
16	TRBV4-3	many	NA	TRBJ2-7	CASSPTDIVDPYEQYF	TGCGCCAGCAGCCCGACAGACATCGTGGATCCCTACGAGCAGTACTTC
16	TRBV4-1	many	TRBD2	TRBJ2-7	CASSQERRLAGYEQYF	TGCGCCAGCAGCCAAGAAAGACGGCTAGCGGGATACGAGCAGTACTTC
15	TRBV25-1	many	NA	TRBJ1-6	CASSDGGRRHSPLHF	TGTGCCAGCAGTGACGGCGGCAGGCGGCATTCACCCCTCCACTTT
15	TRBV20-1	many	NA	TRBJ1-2	CSARRSQGVVYGYTF	TGCAGTGCTAGAAGGTCGCAGGGCGTCGTCTATGGCTACACCTTC
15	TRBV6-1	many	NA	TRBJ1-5	CASSQRHRVPSAQHF	TGTGCCAGCAGTCAACGCCACAGGGTGCCTTCGGCCCAGCATTTT
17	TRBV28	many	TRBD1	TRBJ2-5	CASSPDRIPGPQETQYF	TGTGCCAGCAGTCCGGACAGGATCCCTGGGCCACAAGAGACCCAGTACTTC
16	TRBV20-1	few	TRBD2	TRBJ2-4	CSGNGGLAGDPVIKYF	TGCAGTGGCAATGGGGGTCTAGCGGGGGACCCTGTCATTAAGTACTTC
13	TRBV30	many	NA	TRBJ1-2	CAWSAWADYGYTF	TGTGCCTGGAGTGCTTGGGCAGACTATGGCTACACCTTC
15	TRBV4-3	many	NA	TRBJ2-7	CASSQDRAGPYEQYF	TGCGCCAGCAGCCAAGATCGGGCAGGGCCCTACGAGCAGTACTTC
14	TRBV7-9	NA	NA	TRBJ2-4	CASSGVLAKNIKYF	TGTGCCAGCAGTGGAGTCCTAGCCAAAAACATTAAGTACTTC
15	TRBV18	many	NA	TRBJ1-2	CASSPGPTENYGYTF	TGTGCCAGCTCACCAGGGCCGACCGAGAACTATGGCTACACCTTC
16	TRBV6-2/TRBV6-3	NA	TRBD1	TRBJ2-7	CAGSYPRDRDDYEQYF	TGTGCCGGCAGCTACCCCCGGGACAGGGACGACTACGAGCAGTACTTC
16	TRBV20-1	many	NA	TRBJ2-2	CSARPQLQNPTGELFF	TGCAGTGCCAGGCCTCAACTACAGAATCCCACCGGGGAGCTGTTTTTT
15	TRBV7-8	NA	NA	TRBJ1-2	CASSPSSNLNYGYTF	TGTGCCAGCAGCCCTAGTTCCAACCTTAACTATGGCTACACCTTC
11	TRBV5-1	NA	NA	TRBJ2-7	CASSLLAEQYF	TGCGCCAGCAGCTTGCTTGCCGAGCAGTACTTC
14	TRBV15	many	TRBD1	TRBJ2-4	CATSKDRGGDIQYF	TGTGCCACCAGCAAGGACAGGGGAGGGGACATTCAGTACTTC
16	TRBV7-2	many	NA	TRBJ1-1	CASSLVYRTANTEAFF	TGTGCCAGCAGCTTAGTTTACCGGACAGCCAACACTGAAGCTTTCTTT
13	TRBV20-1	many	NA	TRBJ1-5	CSARQGANQPQHF	TGCAGTGCGCGGCAGGGTGCCAATCAGCCCCAGCATTTT
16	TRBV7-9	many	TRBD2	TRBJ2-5	CASSLGLAGASETQYF	TGTGCCAGCAGCTTAGGACTAGCGGGAGCATCGGAGACCCAGTACTTC
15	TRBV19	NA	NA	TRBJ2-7	CASSIARTPSYEQYF	TGTGCCAGTAGTATAGCTCGGACCCCCTCCTACGAGCAGTACTTC
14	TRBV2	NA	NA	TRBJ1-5	CASSDGPINQPQHF	TGTGCCAGCAGTGACGGGCCCATCAATCAGCCCCAGCATTTT
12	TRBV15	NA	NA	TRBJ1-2	CATNSPQIGYTF	TGTGCCACCAATAGCCCACAAATCGGCTACACCTTC
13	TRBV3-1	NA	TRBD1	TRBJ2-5	CASRSGQGGTQYF	TGTGCCAGCAGAAGTGGACAGGGGGGGACCCAGTACTTC
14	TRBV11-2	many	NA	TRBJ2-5	CASSRRYAQETQYF	TGTGCCAGCAGCCGACGGTACGCCCAAGAGACCCAGTACTTC
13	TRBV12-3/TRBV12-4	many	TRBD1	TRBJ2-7	CASSSGQSYEQYF	TGTGCCAGCAGTTCGGGACAGTCCTACGAGCAGTACTTC
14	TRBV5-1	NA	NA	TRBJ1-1	CASSLGPTGTEAFF	TGCGCCAGCAGCTTGGGCCCCACGGGCACTGAAGCTTTCTTT
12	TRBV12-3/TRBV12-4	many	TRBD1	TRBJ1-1	CASRTGGLHAFF	TGTGCCAGCAGAACAGGGGGACTGCATGCTTTCTTT
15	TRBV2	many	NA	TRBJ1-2	CASSGQAGLGYGYTF	TGTGCCAGCAGTGGACAGGCGGGATTAGGTTATGGCTACACCTTC
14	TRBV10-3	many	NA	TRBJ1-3	CAIKGESSGNTIYF	TGTGCCATCAAAGGGGAAAGCTCTGGAAACACCATATATTTT
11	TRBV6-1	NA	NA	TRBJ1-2	CSTQGGKGYTF	TGTTCCACCCAGGGTGGCAAGGGCTACACCTTC
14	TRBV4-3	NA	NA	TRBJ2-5	CASSQNRGKETQYF	TGCGCCAGCAGCCAAAATAGGGGAAAAGAGACCCAGTACTTC
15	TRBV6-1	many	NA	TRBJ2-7	CASSIPGGEPYEQYF	TGTGCCAGCAGCATACCTGGGGGCGAGCCCTACGAGCAGTACTTC
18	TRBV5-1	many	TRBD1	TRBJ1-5	CASSLYPDREFGNQPQHF	TGCGCCAGCAGCTTGTATCCGGACAGGGAGTTTGGCAATCAGCCCCAGCATTTT
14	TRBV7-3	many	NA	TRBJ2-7	CASSLTFASSEQYF	TGTGCCAGCAGCTTAACGTTCGCTAGCTCCGAGCAGTACTTC
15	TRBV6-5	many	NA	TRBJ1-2	CASSYGQLTNYGYTF	TGTGCCAGCAGTTACGGGCAGCTTACTAACTATGGCTACACCTTC
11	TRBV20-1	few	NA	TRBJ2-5	CSATGPETQYF	TGCAGTGCTACGGGACCAGAGACCCAGTACTTC
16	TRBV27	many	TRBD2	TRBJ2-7	CASSLSLRELAYEQYF	TGTGCCAGCAGTTTATCGTTGCGGGAGTTGGCCTACGAGCAGTACTTC